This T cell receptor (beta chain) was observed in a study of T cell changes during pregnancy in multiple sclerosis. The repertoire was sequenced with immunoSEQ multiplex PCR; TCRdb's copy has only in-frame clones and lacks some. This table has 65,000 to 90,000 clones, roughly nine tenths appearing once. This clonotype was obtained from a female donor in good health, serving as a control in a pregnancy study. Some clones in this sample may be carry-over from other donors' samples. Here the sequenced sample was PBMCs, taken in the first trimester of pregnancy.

In DNA form, the CDR3 reads TGTGCCAGCAGCCAACTAGCGGGACTTCACACAGATACGCAGTATTTT. It codes for CASSQLAGLHTDTQYF. The rearrangement uses TRBV14 and TRBJ2-3, with 9 bases aligning to TRBD2. Per germline, CDR1 SGHDN and CDR2 FVKESK. V lost 2 bases and J lost 2; bases outside the gene matches: 5. The CDR3 is 16 amino acids.